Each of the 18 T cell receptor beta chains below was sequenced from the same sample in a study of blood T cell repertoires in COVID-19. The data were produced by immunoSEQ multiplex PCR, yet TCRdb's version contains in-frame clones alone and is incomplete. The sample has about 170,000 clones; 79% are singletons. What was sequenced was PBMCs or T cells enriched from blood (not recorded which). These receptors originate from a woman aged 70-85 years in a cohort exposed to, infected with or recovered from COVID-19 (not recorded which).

In DNA form, the CDR3 reads TGTGCCAGCAGCTCTAGCCAAGTAACCCTCCACTTT. This translates into CASSSSQVTLHF. This rearrangement joins TRBV11-2 to TRBJ1-6, with D unresolved. The germline gives CDR1 SGHAT, CDR2 FQNNGV. The V and J ends lost 4 bases and 14 bases respectively, with 12 bases between them. The CDR3 is made up of 12 amino acids.

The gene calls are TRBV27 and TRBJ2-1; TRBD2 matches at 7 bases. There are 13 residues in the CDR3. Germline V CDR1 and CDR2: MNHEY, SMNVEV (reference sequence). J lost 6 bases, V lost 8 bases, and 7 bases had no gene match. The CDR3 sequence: CASRWWGGNEQFF. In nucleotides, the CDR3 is TGTGCCAGCCGCTGGTGGGGGGGCAATGAGCAGTTCTTC.

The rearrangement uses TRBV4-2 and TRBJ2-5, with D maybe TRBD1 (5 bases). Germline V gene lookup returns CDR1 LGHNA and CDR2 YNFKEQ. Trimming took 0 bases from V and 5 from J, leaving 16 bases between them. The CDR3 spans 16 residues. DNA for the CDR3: TGTGCCAGCAGCCAAGATTTTAGGGGTTATTCCGAGACCCAGTACTTC. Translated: CASSQDFRGYSETQYF.

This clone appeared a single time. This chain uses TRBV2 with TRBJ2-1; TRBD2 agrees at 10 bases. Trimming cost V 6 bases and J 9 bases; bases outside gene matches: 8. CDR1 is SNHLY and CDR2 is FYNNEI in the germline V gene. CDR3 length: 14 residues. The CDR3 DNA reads TGTGCCAGCAGGGGACTAGCGCGGGAGGCTGAGCAGTTCTTC. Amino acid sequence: CASRGLAREAEQFF.

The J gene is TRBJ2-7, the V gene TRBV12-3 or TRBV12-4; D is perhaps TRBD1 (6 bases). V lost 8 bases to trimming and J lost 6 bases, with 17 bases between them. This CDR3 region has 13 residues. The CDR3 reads CASGNTGTSEQYF. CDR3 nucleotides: TGTGCCAGCGGAAATACAGGGACCAGCGAGCAGTACTTC.

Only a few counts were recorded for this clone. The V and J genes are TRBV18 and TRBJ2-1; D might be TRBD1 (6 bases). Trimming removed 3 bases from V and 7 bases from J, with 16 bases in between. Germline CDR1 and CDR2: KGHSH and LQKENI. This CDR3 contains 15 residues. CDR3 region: CASSPTIGRGNEQFF. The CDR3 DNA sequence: TGTGCCAGCTCACCGACAATTGGTAGGGGGAATGAGCAGTTCTTC. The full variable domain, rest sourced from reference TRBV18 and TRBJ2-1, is NAGVMQNPRHLVRRRGQEARLRCSPMKGHSHVYWYRQLPEEGLKFMVYLQKENIIDESGMPKERFSAEFPKEGPSILRIQQVVRGDSAAYFCASSPTIGRGNEQFFGPGTRLTVL.

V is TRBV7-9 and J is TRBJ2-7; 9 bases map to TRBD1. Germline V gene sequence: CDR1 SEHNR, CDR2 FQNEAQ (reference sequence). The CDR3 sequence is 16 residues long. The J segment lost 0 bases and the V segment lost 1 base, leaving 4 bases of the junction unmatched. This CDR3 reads CASSLVQTGGSYEQYF. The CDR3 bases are TGTGCCAGCAGCTTAGTCCAGACAGGGGGCTCCTACGAGCAGTACTTC.

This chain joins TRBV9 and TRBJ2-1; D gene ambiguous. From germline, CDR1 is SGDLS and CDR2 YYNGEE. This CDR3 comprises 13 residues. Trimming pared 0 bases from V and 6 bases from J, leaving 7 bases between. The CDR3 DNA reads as TGTGCCAGCAGCGTAGGAGTCTTCAATGAGCAGTTCTTC. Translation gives CASSVGVFNEQFF.

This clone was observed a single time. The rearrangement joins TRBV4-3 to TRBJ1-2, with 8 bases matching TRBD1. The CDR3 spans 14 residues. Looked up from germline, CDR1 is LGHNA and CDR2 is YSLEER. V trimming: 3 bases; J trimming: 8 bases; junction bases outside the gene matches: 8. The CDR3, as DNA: TGCGCCAGCAGCCACGGCCGACAGGGGATCGGCTACACCTTC. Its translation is CASSHGRQGIGYTF.

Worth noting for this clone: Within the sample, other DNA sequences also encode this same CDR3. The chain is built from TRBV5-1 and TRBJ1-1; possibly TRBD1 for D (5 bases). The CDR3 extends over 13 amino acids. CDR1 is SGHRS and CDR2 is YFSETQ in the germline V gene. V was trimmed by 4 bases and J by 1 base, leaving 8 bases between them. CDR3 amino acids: CASSSTGNTEAFF. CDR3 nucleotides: TGCGCCAGCAGCAGCACAGGGAACACTGAAGCTTTCTTT.

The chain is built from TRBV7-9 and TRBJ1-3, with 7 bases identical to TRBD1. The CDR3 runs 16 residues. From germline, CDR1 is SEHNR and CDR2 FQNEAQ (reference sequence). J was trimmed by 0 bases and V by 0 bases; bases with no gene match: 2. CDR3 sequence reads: CASSLARDSSGNTIYF. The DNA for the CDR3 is TGTGCCAGCAGCTTAGCTCGGGACAGCTCTGGAAACACCATATATTTT.

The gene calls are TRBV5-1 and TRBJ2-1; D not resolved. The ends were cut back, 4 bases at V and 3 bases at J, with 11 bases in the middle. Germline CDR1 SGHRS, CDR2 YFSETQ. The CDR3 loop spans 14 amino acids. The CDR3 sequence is CASSPSRNYNEQFF. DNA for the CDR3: TGCGCCAGCAGCCCCTCCAGGAACTACAATGAGCAGTTCTTC.

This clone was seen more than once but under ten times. The CDR3 loop is CASSSRGLAVTDTQYF. In nucleotides, the CDR3 is TGTGCCAGCAGTTCCCGAGGACTAGCGGTGACAGATACGCAGTATTTT. The J gene is TRBJ2-3, the V gene TRBV6-5, with 10 bases aligning to TRBD2. The CDR3 has 16 amino acids. J lost 3 bases, V lost 4 bases, and 7 bases had no gene match. The germline CDR1 and CDR2 sequences are MNHEY and SVGAGI.

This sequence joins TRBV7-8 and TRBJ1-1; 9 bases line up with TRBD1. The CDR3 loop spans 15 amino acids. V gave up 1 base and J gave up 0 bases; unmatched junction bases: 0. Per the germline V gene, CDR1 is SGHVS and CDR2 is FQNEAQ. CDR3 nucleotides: TGTGCCAGCAGCTTAGGGACAGGGGTGAACACTGAAGCTTTCTTT. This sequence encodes CASSLGTGVNTEAFF.

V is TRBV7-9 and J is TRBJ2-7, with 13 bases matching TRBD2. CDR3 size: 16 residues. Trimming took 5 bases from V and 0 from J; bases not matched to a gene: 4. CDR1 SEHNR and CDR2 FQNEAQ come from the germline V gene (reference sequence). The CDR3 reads CASSPLAGGSSYEQYF. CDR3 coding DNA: TGTGCCAGCAGCCCACTAGCGGGAGGGAGCTCCTACGAGCAGTACTTC.

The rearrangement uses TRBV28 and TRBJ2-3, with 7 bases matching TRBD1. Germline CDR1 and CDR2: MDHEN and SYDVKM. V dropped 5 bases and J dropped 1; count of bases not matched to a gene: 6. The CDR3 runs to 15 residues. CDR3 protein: CASSHSGTGTDTQYF. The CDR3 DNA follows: TGTGCCAGCAGTCATTCTGGGACAGGCACAGATACGCAGTATTTT.

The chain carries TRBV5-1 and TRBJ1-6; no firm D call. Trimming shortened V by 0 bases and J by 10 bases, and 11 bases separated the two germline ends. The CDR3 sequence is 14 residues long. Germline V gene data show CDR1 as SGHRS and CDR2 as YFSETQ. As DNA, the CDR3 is TGCGCCAGCAGCTTGGACGGGGAAAGGTCACCCCTCCACTTT. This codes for CASSLDGERSPLHF. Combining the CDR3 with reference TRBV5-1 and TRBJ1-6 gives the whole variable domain KAGVTQTPRYLIKTRGQQVTLSCSPISGHRSVSWYQQTPGQGLQFLFEYFSETQRNKGNFPGRFSGRQFSNSRSEMNVSTLELGDSALYLCASSLDGERSPLHFGNGTRLTVT.

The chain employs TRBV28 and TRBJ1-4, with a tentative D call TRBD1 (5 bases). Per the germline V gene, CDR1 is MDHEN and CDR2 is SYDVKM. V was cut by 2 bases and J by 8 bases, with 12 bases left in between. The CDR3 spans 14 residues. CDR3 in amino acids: CASSLGGDGEKLFF. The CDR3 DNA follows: TGTGCCAGCAGTTTAGGAGGGGACGGGGAAAAACTGTTTTTT.